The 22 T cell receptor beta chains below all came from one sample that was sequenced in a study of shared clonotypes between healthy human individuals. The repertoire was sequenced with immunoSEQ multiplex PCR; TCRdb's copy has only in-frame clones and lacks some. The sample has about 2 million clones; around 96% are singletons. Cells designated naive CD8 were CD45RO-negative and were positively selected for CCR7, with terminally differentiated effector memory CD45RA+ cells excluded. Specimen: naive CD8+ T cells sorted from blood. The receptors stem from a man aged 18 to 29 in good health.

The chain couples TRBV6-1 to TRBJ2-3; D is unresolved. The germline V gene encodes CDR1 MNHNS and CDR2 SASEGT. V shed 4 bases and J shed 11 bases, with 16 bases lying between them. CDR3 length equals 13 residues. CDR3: CASSAFLSALQYF. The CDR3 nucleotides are TGTGCCAGCAGTGCCTTCTTGTCGGCCTTGCAGTATTTT.

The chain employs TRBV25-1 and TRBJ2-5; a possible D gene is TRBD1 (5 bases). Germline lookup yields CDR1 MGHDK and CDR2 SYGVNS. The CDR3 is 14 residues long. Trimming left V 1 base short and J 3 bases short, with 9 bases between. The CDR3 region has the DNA TGTGCCAGCAGTGAATGGGGCCCAGAAGAGACCCAGTACTTC. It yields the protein CASSEWGPEETQYF.

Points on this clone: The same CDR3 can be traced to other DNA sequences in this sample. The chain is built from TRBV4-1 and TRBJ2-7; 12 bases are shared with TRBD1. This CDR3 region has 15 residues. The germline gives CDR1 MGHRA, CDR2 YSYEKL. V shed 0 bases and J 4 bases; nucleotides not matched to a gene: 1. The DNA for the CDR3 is TGCGCCAGCAGCCAAGAGGGACAGGGGGCGTACGAGCAGTACTTC. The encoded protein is CASSQEGQGAYEQYF.

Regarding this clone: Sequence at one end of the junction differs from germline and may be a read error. This chain's CDR3 is CASSSRTGLGEAQYF. Written as DNA, the CDR3 is TGTGCTAGCAGCTCCCGGACAGGGCTCGGGGAGGCCCAGTACTTC. The chain uses TRBV7-7 and TRBJ2-5, with 8 bases aligning to TRBD1. The CDR3 length is 15 residues. Looked up from germline, CDR1 is SSHAT and CDR2 is FNYEAQ (reference sequence).

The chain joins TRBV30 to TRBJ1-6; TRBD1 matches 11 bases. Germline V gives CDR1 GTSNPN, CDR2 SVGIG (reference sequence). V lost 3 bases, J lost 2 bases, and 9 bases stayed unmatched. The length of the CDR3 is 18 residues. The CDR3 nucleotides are TGTGCCTGGAGGGACAGGGGGCCGCCGCGTCCCTATAATTCACCCCTCCACTTT. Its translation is CAWRDRGPPRPYNSPLHF. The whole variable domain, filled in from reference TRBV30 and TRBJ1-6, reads SQTIHQWPATLVQPVGSPLSLECTVEGTSNPNLYWYRQAAGRGLQLLFYSVGIGQISSEVPQNLSASRPQDRQFILSSKKLLLSDSGFYLCAWRDRGPPRPYNSPLHFGNGTRLTVT.

The CDR3 DNA reads TGCGCCAGCAGCCAAGACCGAGACGGCGCTCAGCCCCAGCATTTT. Protein: CASSQDRDGAQPQHF. The chain recombines TRBV4-3 with TRBJ1-5; the D is unclear. The V and J ends lost 0 bases and 6 bases respectively, with 12 bases between them. Germline CDR1 and CDR2: LGHNA and YSLEER. The CDR3 spans 15 residues.

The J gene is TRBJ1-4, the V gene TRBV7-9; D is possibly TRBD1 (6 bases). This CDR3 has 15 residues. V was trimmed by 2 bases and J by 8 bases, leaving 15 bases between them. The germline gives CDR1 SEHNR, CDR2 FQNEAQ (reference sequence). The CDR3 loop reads CASSLPGASVEKLFF. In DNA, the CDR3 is TGTGCCAGCAGCTTACCGGGGGCAAGTGTGGAAAAACTGTTTTTT. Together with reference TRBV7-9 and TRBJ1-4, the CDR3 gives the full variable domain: DTGVSQNPRHKITKRGQNVTFRCDPISEHNRLYWYRQTLGQGPEFLTYFQNEAQLEKSRLLSDRFSAERPKGSFSTLEIQRTEQGDSAMYLCASSLPGASVEKLFFGSGTQLSVL.

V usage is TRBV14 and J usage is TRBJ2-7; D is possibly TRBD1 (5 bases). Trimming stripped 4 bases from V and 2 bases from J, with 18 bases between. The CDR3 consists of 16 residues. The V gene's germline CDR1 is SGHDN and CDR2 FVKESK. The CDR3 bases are TGTGCCAGCAGCCCCCGCGGTACAGGAAGACCCTACGAGCAGTACTTC. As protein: CASSPRGTGRPYEQYF. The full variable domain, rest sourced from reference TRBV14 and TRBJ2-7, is EAGVTQFPSHSVIEKGQTVTLRCDPISGHDNLYWYRRVMGKEIKFLLHFVKESKQDESGMPNNRFLAERTGGTYSTLKVQPAELEDSGVYFCASSPRGTGRPYEQYFGPGTRLTVT.

The CDR3 region has the DNA TGTGCCACCAGCAGTGGACACGGCGGCACTGAAGCTTTCTTT. Translating it yields CATSSGHGGTEAFF. The genes are TRBV15 and TRBJ1-1, with a weak D call TRBD1 (5 bases). V dropped 3 bases and J dropped 4 bases, with 12 bases sitting between them. The CDR3 spans 14 residues. Germline V gene lookup returns CDR1 LNHNV and CDR2 YYDKDF (reference sequence).

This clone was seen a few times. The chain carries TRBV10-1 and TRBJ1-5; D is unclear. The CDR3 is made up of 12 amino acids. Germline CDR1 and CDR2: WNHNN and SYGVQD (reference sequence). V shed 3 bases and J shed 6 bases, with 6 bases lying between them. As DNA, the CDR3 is TGCGCCAGCAGTGATGGGTTTCAGCCCCAGCATTTT. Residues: CASSDGFQPQHF.

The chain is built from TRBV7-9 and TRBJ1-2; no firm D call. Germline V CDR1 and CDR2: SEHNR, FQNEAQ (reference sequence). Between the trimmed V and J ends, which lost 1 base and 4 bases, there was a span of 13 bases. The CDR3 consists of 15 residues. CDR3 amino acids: CASSLGVSVVYGYTF. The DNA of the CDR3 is TGTGCCAGCAGCTTAGGTGTTTCAGTGGTCTATGGCTACACCTTC.

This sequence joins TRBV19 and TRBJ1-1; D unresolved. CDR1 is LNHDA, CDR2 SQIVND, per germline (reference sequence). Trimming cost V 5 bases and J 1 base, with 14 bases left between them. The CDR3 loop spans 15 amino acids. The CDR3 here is CASSVGPSGNTEAFF. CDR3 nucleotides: TGTGCCAGTAGTGTCGGGCCTAGCGGGAACACTGAAGCTTTCTTT.

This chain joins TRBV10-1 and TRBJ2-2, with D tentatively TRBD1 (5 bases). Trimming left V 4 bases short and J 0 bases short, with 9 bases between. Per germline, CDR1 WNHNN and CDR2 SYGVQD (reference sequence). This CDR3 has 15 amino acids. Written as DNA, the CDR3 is TGCGCCAGCAGTGGGACGGACACGAACACCGGGGAGCTGTTTTTT. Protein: CASSGTDTNTGELFF.

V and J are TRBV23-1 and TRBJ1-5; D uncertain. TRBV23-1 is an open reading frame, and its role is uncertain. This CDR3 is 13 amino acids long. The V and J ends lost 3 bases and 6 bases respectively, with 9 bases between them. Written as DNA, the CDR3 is TGCGCCAGCAGTCACCGACGGGCTCAGCCCCAGCATTTT. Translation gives CASSHRRAQPQHF.

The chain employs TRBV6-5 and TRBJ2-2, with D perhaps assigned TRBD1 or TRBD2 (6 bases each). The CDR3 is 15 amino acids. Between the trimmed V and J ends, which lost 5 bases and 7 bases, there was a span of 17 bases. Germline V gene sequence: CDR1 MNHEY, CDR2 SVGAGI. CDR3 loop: CASSPVKEGDGELFF. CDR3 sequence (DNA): TGTGCCAGCAGTCCTGTAAAGGAGGGGGACGGGGAGCTGTTTTTT.

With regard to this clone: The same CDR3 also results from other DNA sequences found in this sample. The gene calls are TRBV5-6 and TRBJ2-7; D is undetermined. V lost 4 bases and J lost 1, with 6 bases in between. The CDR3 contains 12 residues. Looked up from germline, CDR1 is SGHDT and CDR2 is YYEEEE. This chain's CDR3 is CASSLFSYEQYF. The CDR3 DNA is TGTGCCAGCAGCCTCTTTTCCTACGAGCAGTACTTC.

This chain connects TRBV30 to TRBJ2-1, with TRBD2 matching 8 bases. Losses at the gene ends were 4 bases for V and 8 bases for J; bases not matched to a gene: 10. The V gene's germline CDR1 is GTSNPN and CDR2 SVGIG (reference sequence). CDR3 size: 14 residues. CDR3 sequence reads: CAWTIAGRGDEQFF. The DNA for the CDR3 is TGTGCCTGGACAATAGCGGGAAGGGGCGATGAGCAGTTCTTC.

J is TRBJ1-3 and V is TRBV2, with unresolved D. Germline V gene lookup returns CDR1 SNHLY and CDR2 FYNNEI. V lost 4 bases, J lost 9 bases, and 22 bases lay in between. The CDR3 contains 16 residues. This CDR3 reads CASSGQDVEMGGTIYF. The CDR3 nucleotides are TGTGCCAGCAGTGGCCAAGACGTGGAAATGGGCGGCACCATATATTTT.

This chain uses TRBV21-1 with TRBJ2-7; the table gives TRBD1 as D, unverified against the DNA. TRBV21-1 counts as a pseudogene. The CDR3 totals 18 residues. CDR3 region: CASSRGTGATLPQTPWYF. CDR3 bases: TGTGCCAGCAGCAGGGGGACAGGGGCAACCCTACCTCAAACCCCCTGGTACTTC.

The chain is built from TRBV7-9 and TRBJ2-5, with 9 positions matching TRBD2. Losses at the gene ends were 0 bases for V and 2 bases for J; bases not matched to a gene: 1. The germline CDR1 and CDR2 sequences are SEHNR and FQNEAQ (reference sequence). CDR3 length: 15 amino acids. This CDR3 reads CASSLARGGQETQYF. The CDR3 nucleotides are TGTGCCAGCAGCTTAGCGCGGGGGGGTCAAGAGACCCAGTACTTC.

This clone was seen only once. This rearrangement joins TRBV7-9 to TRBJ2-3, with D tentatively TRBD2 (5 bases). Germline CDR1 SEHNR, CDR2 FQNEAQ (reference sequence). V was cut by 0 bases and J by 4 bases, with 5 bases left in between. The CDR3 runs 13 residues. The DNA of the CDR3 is TGTGCCAGCAGCTTAGCGGAGGCAGATACGCAGTATTTT. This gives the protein CASSLAEADTQYF.

CDR3 region: CASSKKPGLTVGGTQYF. The CDR3 nucleotides are TGTGCCAGCAGCAAGAAGCCGGGACTGACAGTGGGGGGGACCCAGTACTTC. The chain joins TRBV12-1 to TRBJ2-5; TRBD2, as called in the table, went unchecked against the DNA. TRBV12-1 is deemed a pseudogene. This CDR3 spans 17 amino acids.